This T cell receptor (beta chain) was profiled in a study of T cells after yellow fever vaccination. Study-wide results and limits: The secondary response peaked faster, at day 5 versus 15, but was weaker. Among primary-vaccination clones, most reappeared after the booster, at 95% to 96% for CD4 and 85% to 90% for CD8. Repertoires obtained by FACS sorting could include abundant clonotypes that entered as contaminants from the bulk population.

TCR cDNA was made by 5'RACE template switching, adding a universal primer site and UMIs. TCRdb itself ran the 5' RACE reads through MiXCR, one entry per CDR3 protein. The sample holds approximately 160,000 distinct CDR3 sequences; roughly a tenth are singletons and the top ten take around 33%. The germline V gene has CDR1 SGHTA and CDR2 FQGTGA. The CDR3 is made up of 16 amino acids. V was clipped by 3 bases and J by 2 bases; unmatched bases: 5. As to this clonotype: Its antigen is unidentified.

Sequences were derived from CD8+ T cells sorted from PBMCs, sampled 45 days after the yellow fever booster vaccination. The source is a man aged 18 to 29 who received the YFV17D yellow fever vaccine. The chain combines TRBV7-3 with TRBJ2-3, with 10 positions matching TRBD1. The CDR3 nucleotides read TGTGCCAGCAGCTTGAGGACAGGGGGTATCACAGATACGCAGTATTTT. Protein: CASSLRTGGITDTQYF.